This TCR beta chain comes out of a study of T cells in tuberculosis. Study summary: The T cells targeted glucose monomycolate, a mycobacterial lipid, via CD1B.

The trim removed 0 bases at V and 11 bases at J, leaving 1 base unmatched. CDR1 and CDR2 (germline): LNHNV, YYDKDF (reference sequence). This CDR3 has 12 amino acids. Clones were sequenced by immunoSEQ multiplex PCR, and TCRdb holds only the in-frame ones, with some missing. The sample carries 44,000 or so clones, about 95% recorded once. The sequencing sample was made of PBMCs. The sequence was obtained from a donor between 10 and 29 years old with latent tuberculosis or without tuberculosis infection. The gene calls are TRBV15 and TRBJ1-5, with 7 bases fitting TRBD1. CDR3 nucleotide sequence: TGTGCCACCAGCAGAGACGACAGGGCCCAGCATTTT. Its translation: CATSRDDRAQHF.